The 16 T cell receptor beta chains reported below all come from one sample, sequenced in a study of prognosis after radiotherapy for stage I lung cancer. TCR beta CDR3 amplification from genomic DNA was performed by two-round multiplex PCR. TRBV and TRBJ genes each had their own specific primers in first-round PCR. Each CDR3 protein is one row after TCRdb ran MiXCR on the multiplex PCR reads. The repertoire has fewer than 40,000 distinct CDR3 sequences, about 34% of them found once; the top ten carry approximately 15%. Sequenced here: PBMCs, sampled before or after stereotactic body radiation therapy (not recorded which). Receptor source: a donor older than 45 with non-small cell lung cancer.

This clonotype has ten or more counts. The chain combines TRBV5-1 with TRBJ1-1, with D hard to call. The CDR3 covers 13 residues. Between the trimmed V and J ends, which lost 0 bases and 1 base, there was a span of 4 bases. In germline, CDR1 is SGHRS, CDR2 YFSETQ. DNA for the CDR3: TGCGCCAGCAGCTTGGGCGGGAACACTGAAGCTTTCTTT. It translates to CASSLGGNTEAFF. Filled out from reference TRBV5-1 and TRBJ1-1, the complete variable domain reads KAGVTQTPRYLIKTRGQQVTLSCSPISGHRSVSWYQQTPGQGLQFLFEYFSETQRNKGNFPGRFSGRQFSNSRSEMNVSTLELGDSALYLCASSLGGNTEAFFGQGTRLTVV.

This clonotype was detected ten times or more. The gene calls are TRBV29-1 and TRBJ2-1, with D uncertain. Germline CDR1 and CDR2: SQVTM and ANQGSEA. The germline V and J ends were trimmed by 3 bases and 4 bases, with 7 bases remaining between them. The CDR3 has 12 amino acids. The DNA of the CDR3 is TGCAGCGTTGATATGGTTTACAATGAGCAGTTCTTC. Encoded protein: CSVDMVYNEQFF.

A word on this clonotype: A read error is likely here: a far larger clone is one base away. The chain has TRBV6-4 and TRBJ2-7, with D maybe TRBD1 (5 bases). Trimming stripped 8 bases from V and 3 bases from J, with 14 bases between. The CDR3 runs to 13 residues. Germline loops: CDR1 MRHNA, CDR2 SNTAGT. The CDR3 DNA is TGTGCCAGCGGTTACCCACAGGTCTACGAGCAGTACTTC. Amino acids: CASGYPQVYEQYF.

The J gene is TRBJ1-4, the V gene TRBV5-4; D unresolved. Per germline, CDR1 SGHNT and CDR2 YYREEE (reference sequence). This CDR3 spans 16 amino acids. V lost 0 bases and J 7 bases, leaving 16 bases between the germline ends. This CDR3 reads CASSLGPGPRAEKLFF. The CDR3 region has the DNA TGTGCCAGCAGCTTGGGTCCAGGCCCCCGGGCTGAAAAACTGTTTTTT. Supplemented by reference TRBV5-4 and TRBJ1-4, the full variable domain reads ETGVTQSPTHLIKTRGQQVTLRCSSQSGHNTVSWYQQALGQGPQFIFQYYREEENGRGNFPPRFSGLQFPNYSSELNVNALELDDSALYLCASSLGPGPRAEKLFFGSGTQLSVL.

A word on this clonotype: This sequence may be a read error, since a much larger clone differs from it by one base. The V and J genes are TRBV10-2 and TRBJ1-1, with D unclear. The germline V gene encodes CDR1 WSHSY and CDR2 SAAADI. V was clipped by 2 bases and J by 5 bases, with 6 bases between them. The CDR3 sequence is 12 residues long. The CDR3 reads CASSEGVTEAFF. The DNA for the CDR3 is TGCGCCAGCAGTGAGGGGGTGACTGAAGCTTTCTTT.

This clonotype was seen at least ten times. CDR3 DNA: TGTGCCAGCAGACCCACCTGGGGGACAAATGAAGCTTTCTTT. This codes for CASRPTWGTNEAFF. The chain combines TRBV28 with TRBJ1-1, with D tentatively TRBD1 (6 bases). This CDR3 contains 14 residues. Per the germline V gene, CDR1 is MDHEN and CDR2 is SYDVKM. The V gene lost 6 bases and the J gene lost 7 bases, with 18 bases spanning the gap.

In this sample, this clonotype turned up many times. The J gene is TRBJ2-2, the V gene TRBV6-5; no reliable D call. V was shortened by 1 base and J by 3 bases, with 9 bases between the two germline ends. The CDR3 contains 15 residues. CDR1 is MNHEY and CDR2 is SVGAGI in the germline V gene. CDR3 bases: TGTGCCAGCAGTTACTATATAGGGTACACCGGGGAGCTGTTTTTT. Its translation: CASSYYIGYTGELFF.

This clonotype was detected many times. This chain uses TRBV6-4 with TRBJ2-2; maybe TRBD1 (6 bases). The CDR3 loop spans 17 amino acids. Germline V CDR1 and CDR2: MRHNA, SNTAGT. V was shortened by 11 bases and J by 2 bases, with 24 bases between the two germline ends. The CDR3 spells CAETTDRTASNTGELFF. Written as DNA, the CDR3 is TGTGCCGAAACGACGGACAGAACGGCCTCTAACACCGGGGAGCTGTTTTTT.

To note about this clonotype: The junction does not match germline at one end; this may be a read error. CDR3 in amino acids: CASSNGILSVNTIYF. The CDR3 DNA follows: TGTGCCAGCAGTAACGGGATCCTTTCTGTAAACACCATATATTTT. The rearrangement links TRBV6-1 to TRBJ1-3; D gene uncertain. Germline lookup yields CDR1 MNHNS and CDR2 SASEGT. This CDR3 has 15 residues.

This clonotype was detected once. A far larger clone differs by one base, so this is likely a read error. No conserved phenylalanine or tryptophan is present at the end of the CDR3, so a read error is the likely explanation. The gene calls are TRBV6-6 and TRBJ1-2; TRBD1 is a possible D gene (5 bases). The CDR3 has 15 amino acids. Germline CDR1 and CDR2: MNHNY and SVGAGI (reference sequence). V was pared by 0 bases and J by 4 bases, with 12 bases between. Here the CDR3 reads CASSYSRGSSYGYTI. CDR3 coding DNA: TGTGCCAGCAGTTACTCGCGGGGGTCCTCCTATGGCTACACCATC.

The CDR3 reads CASSLFGGRVHEQYF. In DNA form, the CDR3 reads TGTGCCAGCAGCTTATTCGGCGGGAGGGTCCACGAGCAGTACTTC. This chain uses TRBV5-4 with TRBJ2-7; 9 bases align to TRBD2. CDR3 length equals 15 residues. V was clipped by 2 bases and J by 5 bases; unmatched bases: 8. Germline CDR1 and CDR2: SGHNT and YYREEE (reference sequence).

In this sample, this clonotype turned up once. Its ends do not fully match the called genes, so a read error is possible. The J gene is TRBJ1-3, the V gene TRBV11-2; the D is unclear. This CDR3 comprises 16 residues. CDR1 is SGHAT and CDR2 is FQNNGV in the germline V gene. Written as DNA, the CDR3 is TGTGCCAGCGGCTTAGACATTTCCATCTCTGGAAACACCATATATTTT. Its translation is CASGLDISISGNTIYF.

By share, this clonotype ranks as medium-sized. This rearrangement joins TRBV6-4 to TRBJ2-3, with 9 bases that match TRBD2. Germline trimming cut 5 bases from V and 4 bases from J; bases unmatched to any gene: 7. This CDR3 has 15 residues. The germline gives CDR1 MRHNA, CDR2 SNTAGT. The chain's CDR3 is CASSYGGGVADTQYF. CDR3 coding DNA: TGTGCCAGCAGTTACGGCGGGGGGGTGGCAGATACGCAGTATTTT.

This clonotype was seen repeatedly, ten times or more. The J gene is TRBJ2-7, the V gene TRBV3-1, with 14 bases that match TRBD2. The CDR3 runs to 15 residues. Germline CDR1 LGHDT, CDR2 YNNKEL (reference sequence). The J segment lost 12 bases and the V segment lost 2 bases, leaving 9 bases of the junction unmatched. CDR3 DNA: TGTGCCAGCAGCCAAACCGGGACTAGCGGGAGAAATCTGTACTTC. It codes for CASSQTGTSGRNLYF.

This clonotype has ten or more counts. The V and J genes are TRBV5-1 and TRBJ2-5; 10 nucleotides align to TRBD2. The CDR3 runs to 14 residues. J gave up 5 bases and V 1 base, and 2 bases lay outside the gene matches. Per germline, CDR1 SGHRS and CDR2 YFSETQ. Here the CDR3 reads CASSLSSGRETQYF. As DNA, the CDR3 is TGCGCCAGCAGCTTGAGTAGCGGGAGGGAGACCCAGTACTTC.

V usage is TRBV2 and J usage is TRBJ2-7, with D unresolved. This CDR3 is 15 amino acids long. The V end was cut by 6 bases, the J end by 2 bases, with 17 bases between. The V gene's germline CDR1 is SNHLY and CDR2 FYNNEI. The CDR3 reads CASSALLSSTYEQYF. The CDR3, as DNA: TGTGCCAGCAGCGCTCTATTGTCGAGTACCTACGAGCAGTACTTC.